This TCR beta chain came from a study of blood T cell repertoires in COVID-19. The CDR3 sequence is 14 residues long. V was cut by 2 bases and J by 4 bases, with 6 bases left in between. Germline CDR1 reads LGHDT; CDR2 reads YNNKEL (reference sequence). In the source study's methods: The authors estimated nucleated cell counts from reference gene primer amplification. TCRdb keeps only in-frame clones here, not all; method: immunoSEQ multiplex PCR. V and J calls and clone size follow that table, whereas D and trimming were derived from the DNA. The sample holds around 370,000 clones, around 87% seen once.

This chain links TRBV3-1 (or the pseudogene TRBV3-2) with TRBJ1-6, with TRBD1 as a possible D gene (5 bases). The source is a young man with active or convalescent COVID-19. Sample: peripheral blood. The CDR3 nucleotides are TGTGCCAGCAGCCAACCAGGGTATAATTCACCCCTCCACTTT. Translating gives CASSQPGYNSPLHF.